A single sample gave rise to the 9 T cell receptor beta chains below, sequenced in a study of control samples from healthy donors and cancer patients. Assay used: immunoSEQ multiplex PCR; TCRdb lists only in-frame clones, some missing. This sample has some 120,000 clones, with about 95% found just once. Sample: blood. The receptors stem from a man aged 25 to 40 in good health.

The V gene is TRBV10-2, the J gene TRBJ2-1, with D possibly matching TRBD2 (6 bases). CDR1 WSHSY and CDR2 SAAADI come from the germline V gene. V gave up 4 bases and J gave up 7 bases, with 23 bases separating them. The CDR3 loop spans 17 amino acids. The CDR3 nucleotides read TGCGCCAGCAGTGTACTCGGTGGAGGGGCCGGGAGAAATGAGCAGTTCTTC. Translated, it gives CASSVLGGGAGRNEQFF.

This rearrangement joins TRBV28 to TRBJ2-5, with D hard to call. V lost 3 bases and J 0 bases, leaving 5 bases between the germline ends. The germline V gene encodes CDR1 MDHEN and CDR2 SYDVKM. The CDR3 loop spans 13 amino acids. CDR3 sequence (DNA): TGTGCCAGCAGTTTGGGGTACCAAGAGACCCAGTACTTC. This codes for CASSLGYQETQYF. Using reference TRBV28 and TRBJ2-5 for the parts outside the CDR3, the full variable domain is DVKVTQSSRYLVKRTGEKVFLECVQDMDHENMFWYRQDPGLGLRLIYFSYDVKMKEKGDIPEGYSVSREKKERFSLILESASTNQTSMYLCASSLGYQETQYFGPGTRLLVL.

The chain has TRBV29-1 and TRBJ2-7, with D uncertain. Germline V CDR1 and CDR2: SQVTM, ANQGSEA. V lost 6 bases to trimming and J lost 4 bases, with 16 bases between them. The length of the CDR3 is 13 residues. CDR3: CSVNANKGYEQYF. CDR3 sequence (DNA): TGCAGCGTGAACGCAAACAAAGGGTACGAGCAGTACTTC.

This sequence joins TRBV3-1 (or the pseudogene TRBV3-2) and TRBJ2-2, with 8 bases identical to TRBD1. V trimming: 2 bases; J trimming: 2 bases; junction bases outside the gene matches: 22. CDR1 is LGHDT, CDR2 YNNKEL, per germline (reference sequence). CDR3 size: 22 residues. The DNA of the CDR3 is TGTGCCAGCAGCCAACCGGGACAGGTGTATTCAAGCCTGCTGATAAACACCGGGGAGCTGTTTTTT. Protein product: CASSQPGQVYSSLLINTGELFF.

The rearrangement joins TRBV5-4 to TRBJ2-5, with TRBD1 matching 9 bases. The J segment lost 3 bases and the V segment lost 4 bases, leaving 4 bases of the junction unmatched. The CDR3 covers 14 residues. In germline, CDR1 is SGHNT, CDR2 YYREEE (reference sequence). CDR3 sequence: CASSMTGGKETQYF. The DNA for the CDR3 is TGTGCCAGCAGCATGACAGGGGGAAAAGAGACCCAGTACTTC.

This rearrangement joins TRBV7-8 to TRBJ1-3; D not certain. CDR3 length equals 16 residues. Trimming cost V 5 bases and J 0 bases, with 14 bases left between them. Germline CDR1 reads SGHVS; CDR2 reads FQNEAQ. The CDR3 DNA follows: TGTGCCAGCAGCCCTTGGTCCACGTACTCTGGAAACACCATATATTTT. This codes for CASSPWSTYSGNTIYF.

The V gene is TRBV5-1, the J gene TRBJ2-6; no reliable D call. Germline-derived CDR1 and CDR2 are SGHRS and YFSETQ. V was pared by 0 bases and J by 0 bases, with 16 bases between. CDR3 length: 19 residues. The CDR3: CASSLAQARPSSGANVLTF. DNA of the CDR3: TGCGCCAGCAGCTTGGCCCAGGCACGTCCCAGCTCTGGGGCCAACGTCCTGACTTTC.

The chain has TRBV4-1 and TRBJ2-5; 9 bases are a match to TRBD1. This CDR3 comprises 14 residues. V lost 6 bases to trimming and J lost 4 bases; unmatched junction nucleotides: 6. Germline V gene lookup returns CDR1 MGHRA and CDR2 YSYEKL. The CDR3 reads CASSRDRVPETQYF. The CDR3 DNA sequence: TGCGCCAGCAGTCGGGACAGGGTGCCAGAGACCCAGTACTTC.

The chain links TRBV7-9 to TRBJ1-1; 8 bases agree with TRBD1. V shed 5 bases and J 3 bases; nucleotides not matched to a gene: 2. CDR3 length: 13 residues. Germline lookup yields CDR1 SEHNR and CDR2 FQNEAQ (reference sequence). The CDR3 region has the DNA TGTGCCAGCAGCGTACAGGGGGACACTGAAGCTTTCTTT. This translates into CASSVQGDTEAFF.